The clone carrying this T cell receptor beta chain was seen many times. Antigen specificity is unknown. Amplified TCR beta CDR3 regions derived from RNA transcripts. HTBI primers were the set used in a first-round RT-PCR of the TCR CDR3. TCRdb recomputed calls from the multiplex PCR reads with MiXCR, one row per CDR3 protein. The sample holds 400,000 or so distinct CDR3 sequences, nearly 15% seen once. V shed 4 bases and J 5 bases; nucleotides not matched to a gene: 6. Germline CDR1 LGHDT, CDR2 YNNKEL (reference sequence). CDR3 length: 14 amino acids. The record originates from a study of T cells in Graves' hyperthyroidism and ophthalmopathy. Whole-study context: It was at initial diagnosis, before any treatment, that peripheral blood was collected. Findings of the study overall: A model using 13 V-J features told ophthalmopathy apart from stable hyperthyroidism. Blood shared most expanded thyroid clonotypes above 0.001.

Isolation of PBMCs was performed on about 10 ml fresh peripheral blood. V usage is TRBV3-1 and J usage is TRBJ2-5; TRBD2 aligns across 8 bases. The sequence was obtained from a woman in her fifties or sixties with Graves' ophthalmopathy. Sequenced input: blood. CDR3 sequence reads: CASSPSGRVETQYF. CDR3 nucleotides: TGTGCCAGCAGCCCCAGCGGGAGAGTCGAGACCCAGTACTTC.